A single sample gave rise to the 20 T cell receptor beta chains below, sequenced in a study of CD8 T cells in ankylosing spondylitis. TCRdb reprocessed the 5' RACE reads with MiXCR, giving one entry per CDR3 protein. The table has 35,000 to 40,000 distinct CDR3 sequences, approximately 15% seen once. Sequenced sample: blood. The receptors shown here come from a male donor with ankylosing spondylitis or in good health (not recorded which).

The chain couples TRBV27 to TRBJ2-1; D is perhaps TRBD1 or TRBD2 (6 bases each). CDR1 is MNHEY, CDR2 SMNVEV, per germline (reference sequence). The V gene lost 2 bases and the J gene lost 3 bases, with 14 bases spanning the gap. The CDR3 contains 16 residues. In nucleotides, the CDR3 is TGTGCCAGCAGTTTAAGGGGGGCAGTCAACTACAATGAGCAGTTCTTC. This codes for CASSLRGAVNYNEQFF.

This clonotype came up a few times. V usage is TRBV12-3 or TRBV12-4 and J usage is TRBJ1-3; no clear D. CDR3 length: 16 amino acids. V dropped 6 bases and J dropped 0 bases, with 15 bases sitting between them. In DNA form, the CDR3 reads TGTGCCAGCAGACCTACTCCAGCCCACTCTGGAAACACCATATATTTT. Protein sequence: CASRPTPAHSGNTIYF.

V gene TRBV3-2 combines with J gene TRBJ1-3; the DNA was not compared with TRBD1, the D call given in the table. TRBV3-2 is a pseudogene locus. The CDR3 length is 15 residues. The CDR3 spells CASSQGARSGNTIYF. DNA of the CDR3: TGTGCCAGCAGCCAAGGGGCGCGCTCTGGAAACACCATATATTTT.

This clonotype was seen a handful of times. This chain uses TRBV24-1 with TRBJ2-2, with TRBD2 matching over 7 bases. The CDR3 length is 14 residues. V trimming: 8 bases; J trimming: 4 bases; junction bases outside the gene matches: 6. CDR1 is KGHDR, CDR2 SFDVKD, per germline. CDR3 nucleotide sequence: TGTGCCACCACTGAGGGAGGGAGCACCGGGGAGCTGTTTTTT. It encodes CATTEGGSTGELFF.

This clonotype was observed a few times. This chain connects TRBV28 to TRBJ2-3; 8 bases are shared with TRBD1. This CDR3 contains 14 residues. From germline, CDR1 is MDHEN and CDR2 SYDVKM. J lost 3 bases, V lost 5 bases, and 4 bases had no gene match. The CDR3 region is CASSLQGGTDTQYF. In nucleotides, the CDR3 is TGTGCCAGCAGTCTACAGGGGGGAACAGATACGCAGTATTTT.

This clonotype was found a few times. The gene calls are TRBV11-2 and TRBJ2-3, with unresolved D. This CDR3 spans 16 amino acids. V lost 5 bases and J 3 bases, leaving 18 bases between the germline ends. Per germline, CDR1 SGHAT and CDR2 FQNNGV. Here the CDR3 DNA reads TGTGCCAGCAGCCCGGAGTTAGTAGTAGGGACAGATACGCAGTATTTT. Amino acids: CASSPELVVGTDTQYF.

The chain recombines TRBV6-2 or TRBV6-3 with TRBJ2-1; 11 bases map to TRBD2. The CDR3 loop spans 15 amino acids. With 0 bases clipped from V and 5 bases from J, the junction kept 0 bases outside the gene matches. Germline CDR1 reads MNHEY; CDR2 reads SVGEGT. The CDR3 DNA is TGTGCCAGCAGTTACTCGGGACTAGCGGACAATGAGCAGTTCTTC. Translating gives CASSYSGLADNEQFF.

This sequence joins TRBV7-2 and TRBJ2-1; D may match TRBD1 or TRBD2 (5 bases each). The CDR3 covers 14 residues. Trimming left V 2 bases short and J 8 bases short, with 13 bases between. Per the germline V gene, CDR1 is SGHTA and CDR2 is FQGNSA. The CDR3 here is CASSLSRGEYEQFF. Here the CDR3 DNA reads TGTGCCAGCAGCTTAAGCCGAGGGGAGTATGAGCAGTTCTTC. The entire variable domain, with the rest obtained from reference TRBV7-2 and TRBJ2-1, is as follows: GAGVSQSPSNKVTEKGKDVELRCDPISGHTALYWYRQSLGQGLEFLIYFQGNSAPDKSGLPSDRFSAERTGGSVSTLTIQRTQQEDSAVYLCASSLSRGEYEQFFGPGTRLTVL.

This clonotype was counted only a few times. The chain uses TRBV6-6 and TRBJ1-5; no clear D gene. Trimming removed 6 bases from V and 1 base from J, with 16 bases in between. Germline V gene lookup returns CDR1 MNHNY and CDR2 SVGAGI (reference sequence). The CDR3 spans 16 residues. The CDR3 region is CASRPREGWSNQPQHF. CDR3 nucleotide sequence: TGTGCCAGCAGACCACGGGAGGGCTGGAGCAATCAGCCCCAGCATTTT.

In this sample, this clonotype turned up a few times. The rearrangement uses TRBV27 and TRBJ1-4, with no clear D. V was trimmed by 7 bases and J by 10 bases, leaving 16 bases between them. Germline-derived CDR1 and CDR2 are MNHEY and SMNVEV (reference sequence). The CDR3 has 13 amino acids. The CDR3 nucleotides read TGTGCCAGCAAACAAATGGGGTCCGGAAAACTGTTTTTT. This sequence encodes CASKQMGSGKLFF.

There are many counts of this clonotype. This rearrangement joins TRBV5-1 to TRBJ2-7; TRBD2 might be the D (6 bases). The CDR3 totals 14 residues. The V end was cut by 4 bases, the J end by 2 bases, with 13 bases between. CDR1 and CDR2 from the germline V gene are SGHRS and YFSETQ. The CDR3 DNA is TGCGCCAGCAGCGAGCAAGCGGGCCCCTACGAGCAGTACTTC. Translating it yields CASSEQAGPYEQYF.

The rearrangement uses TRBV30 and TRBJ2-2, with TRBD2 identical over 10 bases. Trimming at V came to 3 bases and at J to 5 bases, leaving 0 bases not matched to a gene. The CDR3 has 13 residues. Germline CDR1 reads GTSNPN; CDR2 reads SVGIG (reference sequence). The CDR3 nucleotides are TGTGCCTGGAGGGGACTAGCGACCGGGGAGCTGTTTTTT. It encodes CAWRGLATGELFF.

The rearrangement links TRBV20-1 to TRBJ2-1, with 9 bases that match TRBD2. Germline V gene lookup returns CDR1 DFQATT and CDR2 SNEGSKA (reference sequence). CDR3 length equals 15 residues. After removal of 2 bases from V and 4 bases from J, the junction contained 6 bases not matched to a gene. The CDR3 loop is CSARRGRAAYNEQFF. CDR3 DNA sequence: TGCAGTGCTAGACGCGGGAGGGCCGCTTACAATGAGCAGTTCTTC.

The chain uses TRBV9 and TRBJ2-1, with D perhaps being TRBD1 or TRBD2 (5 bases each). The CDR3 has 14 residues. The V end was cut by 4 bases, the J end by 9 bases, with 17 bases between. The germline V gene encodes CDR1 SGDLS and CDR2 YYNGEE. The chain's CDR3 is CASSPGAREREQFF. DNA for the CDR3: TGTGCCAGCAGCCCCGGGGCTAGGGAACGTGAGCAGTTCTTC. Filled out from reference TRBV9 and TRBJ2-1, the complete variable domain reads DSGVTQTPKHLITATGQRVTLRCSPRSGDLSVYWYQQSLDQGLQFLIQYYNGEERAKGNILERFSAQQFPDLHSELNLSSLELGDSALYFCASSPGAREREQFFGPGTRLTVL.

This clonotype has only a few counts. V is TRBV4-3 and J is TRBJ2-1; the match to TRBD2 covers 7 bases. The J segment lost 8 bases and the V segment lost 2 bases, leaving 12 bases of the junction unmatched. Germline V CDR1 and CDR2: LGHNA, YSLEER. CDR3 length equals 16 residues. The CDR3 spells CASSQNSLASGDEQFF. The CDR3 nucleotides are TGCGCCAGCAGCCAAAACTCCTTGGCTAGCGGTGATGAGCAGTTCTTC.

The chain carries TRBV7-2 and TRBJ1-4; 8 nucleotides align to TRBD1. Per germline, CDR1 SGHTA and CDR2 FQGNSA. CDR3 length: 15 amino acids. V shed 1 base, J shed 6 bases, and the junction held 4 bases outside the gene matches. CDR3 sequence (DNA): TGTGCCAGCAGCTTAGTAGGGACAGGAGATGAAAAACTGTTTTTT. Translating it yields CASSLVGTGDEKLFF.

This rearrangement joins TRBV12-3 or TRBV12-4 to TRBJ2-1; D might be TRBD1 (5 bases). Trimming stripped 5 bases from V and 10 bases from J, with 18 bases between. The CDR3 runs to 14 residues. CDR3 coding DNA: TGTGCCAGCAGTCCGACCAGGGCCAGGGCCGAGCAGTTCTTC. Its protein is CASSPTRARAEQFF.

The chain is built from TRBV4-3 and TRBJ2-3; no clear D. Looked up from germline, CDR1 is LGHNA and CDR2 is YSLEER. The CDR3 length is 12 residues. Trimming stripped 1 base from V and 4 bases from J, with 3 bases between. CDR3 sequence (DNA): TGCGCCAGCAGCCAAGTCTCAGATACGCAGTATTTT. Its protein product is CASSQVSDTQYF.

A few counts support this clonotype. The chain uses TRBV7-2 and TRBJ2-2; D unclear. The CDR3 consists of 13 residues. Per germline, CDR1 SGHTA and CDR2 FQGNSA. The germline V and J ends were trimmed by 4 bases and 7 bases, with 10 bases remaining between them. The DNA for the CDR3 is TGTGCCAGCAGCTCCAGATCCTTCGGGGAGCTGTTTTTT. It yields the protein CASSSRSFGELFF.

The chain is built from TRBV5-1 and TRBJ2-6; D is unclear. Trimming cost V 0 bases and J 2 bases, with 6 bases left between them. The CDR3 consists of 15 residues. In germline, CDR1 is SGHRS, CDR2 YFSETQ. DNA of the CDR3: TGCGCCAGCAGCTTGGCCATTGCTGGGGCCAACGTCCTGACTTTC. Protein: CASSLAIAGANVLTF. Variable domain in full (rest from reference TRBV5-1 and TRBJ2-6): KAGVTQTPRYLIKTRGQQVTLSCSPISGHRSVSWYQQTPGQGLQFLFEYFSETQRNKGNFPGRFSGRQFSNSRSEMNVSTLELGDSALYLCASSLAIAGANVLTFGAGSRLTVL.